The 22 T cell receptor beta chains in this list originate from one sample, sequenced in a study of cytomegalovirus exposure and HLA in healthy donors. Researchers ran the PCR with 60 Vbeta and 13 Jbeta primers. Some clones are missing from TCRdb's copy, which holds only in-frame ones; the method was immunoSEQ multiplex PCR. Counted here are around 170,000 clones, about 72% occurring once; the ten biggest clones make up 1.4%. Sequencing used PBMCs. The source of these receptors is a male donor in good health and CMV-seronegative.

This clone was found once. The rearrangement links TRBV5-4 to TRBJ2-5; D is uncertain. This CDR3 is built from 13 residues. Trimming left V 0 bases short and J 5 bases short, with 8 bases between. Germline V CDR1 and CDR2: SGHNT, YYREEE (reference sequence). The CDR3 nucleotides are TGTGCCAGCAGCTTGGGCGGTTCTGAGACCCAGTACTTC. This codes for CASSLGGSETQYF.

The CDR3 sequence: CAISPGLGLNEQFF. CDR3 DNA: TGTGCCATCAGTCCGGGACTGGGCCTGAATGAGCAGTTCTTC. The chain links TRBV10-3 to TRBJ2-1; TRBD2 might be the D (6 bases). V was trimmed by 5 bases and J by 7 bases, leaving 15 bases between them. The length of the CDR3 is 14 residues. Germline CDR1 and CDR2: ENHRY and SYGVKD.

CDR3 DNA sequence: TGTGCCAGCAGCGTGGCACACAGGGACACCGGGGAGCTGTTTTTT. Translation: CASSVAHRDTGELFF. This chain uses TRBV9 with TRBJ2-2; the D gene is possibly TRBD1 (6 bases). Trimming took 2 bases from V and 3 from J, leaving 11 bases between them. This CDR3 has 15 residues. Germline V gene sequence: CDR1 SGDLS, CDR2 YYNGEE.

The sample holds one count of this clone. This chain connects TRBV19 to TRBJ1-1; D gene ambiguous. CDR1 is LNHDA, CDR2 SQIVND, per germline (reference sequence). With 0 bases removed from V and 1 base from J, the gap between germline ends came to 9 bases. The CDR3 loop spans 15 amino acids. The CDR3 reads CASSIDLRGNTEAFF. The CDR3 region has the DNA TGTGCCAGTAGTATAGATTTGCGGGGGAACACTGAAGCTTTCTTT.

The J gene is TRBJ1-5, the V gene TRBV21-1; TRBD1, the table's D call, lacks a check against the DNA. TRBV21-1 is designated a pseudogene. The CDR3 loop spans 16 amino acids. The CDR3 DNA reads as TGTGCCAGCACCTACCCAAACAGGGATAGCAATCAGCCCCAGCATTTT. It is translated as CASTYPNRDSNQPQHF.

The gene calls are TRBV19 and TRBJ1-1; 10 bases are a match to TRBD1. Germline loops: CDR1 LNHDA, CDR2 SQIVND (reference sequence). With V trimmed by 5 bases and J by 6 bases, 9 bases remained unmatched. The CDR3 spans 15 residues. CDR3: CASSVPGQGRPEAFF. The CDR3 coding sequence is TGTGCCAGTAGTGTACCGGGACAGGGGCGCCCTGAAGCTTTCTTT.

This clone has just one count. J is TRBJ2-1 and V is TRBV28, with TRBD2 as a possible D gene (6 bases). Germline V gene lookup returns CDR1 MDHEN and CDR2 SYDVKM. With 8 bases removed from V and 1 base from J, the gap between germline ends came to 18 bases. There are 16 residues in the CDR3. CDR3 nucleotide sequence: TGTGCCAGCTCCTGGGACTCCTATGGATCCTACAATGAGCAGTTCTTC. It translates to CASSWDSYGSYNEQFF.

The CDR3 nucleotides read TGTGCCAGCAGCGTAGAAGGTAGCGGGGCACCCTACGAGCAGTACTTC. Protein sequence: CASSVEGSGAPYEQYF. V gene TRBV9 combines with J gene TRBJ2-7; 8 positions match TRBD2. Per the germline V gene, CDR1 is SGDLS and CDR2 is YYNGEE. V lost 0 bases to trimming and J lost 2 bases; unmatched junction nucleotides: 7. The CDR3 contains 16 residues.

V usage is TRBV29-1 and J usage is TRBJ2-1, with TRBD1 matching over 11 bases. Germline V lookup: CDR1 SQVTM, CDR2 ANQGSEA. After removal of 8 bases from V and 8 bases from J, the junction contained 5 bases not matched to a gene. The CDR3 covers 12 residues. The CDR3: CSTGQGGYEQFF. The CDR3 DNA reads TGCAGCACGGGACAGGGGGGCTATGAGCAGTTCTTC.

This clone turned up a few times. CDR3 loop: CASRWQEKNTEAFF. CDR3 DNA: TGTGCCAGCAGGTGGCAGGAAAAGAACACTGAAGCTTTCTTT. V gene TRBV28 combines with J gene TRBJ1-1; D is uncertain. Germline loops: CDR1 MDHEN, CDR2 SYDVKM. The CDR3 extends over 14 amino acids. Deletions cut 6 bases from V and 1 base from J, with 12 bases between.

The chain recombines TRBV6-6 with TRBJ2-5; 14 nucleotides align to TRBD2. The trim removed 5 bases at V and 5 bases at J, leaving 7 bases unmatched. The CDR3 is 16 residues long. The germline V gene has CDR1 MNHNY and CDR2 SVGAGI (reference sequence). The CDR3 DNA sequence: TGTGCCAGCAGTCCCCCCAGACTAGCGGGGGGGGAGACCCAGTACTTC. Its translation: CASSPPRLAGGETQYF.

This clone was counted only a few times. V is TRBV7-2 and J is TRBJ1-2, with a possible D match to TRBD1 (6 bases). The CDR3 is 15 residues long. V was clipped by 6 bases and J by 7 bases, with 21 bases between them. Germline V gene sequence: CDR1 SGHTA, CDR2 FQGNSA. CDR3 region: CASSQELAGVSGYTF. CDR3 bases: TGTGCCAGCAGTCAAGAATTGGCAGGGGTTAGTGGCTACACCTTC.

The rearrangement joins TRBV7-2 to TRBJ1-2; D call uncertain. This CDR3 has 13 amino acids. V was clipped by 8 bases and J by 0 bases, with 10 bases between them. The germline CDR1 and CDR2 sequences are SGHTA and FQGNSA. In nucleotides, the CDR3 is TGTGCCAGCCAAACAGAAGCTAACTATGGCTACACCTTC. This encodes CASQTEANYGYTF.

The V gene is TRBV28, the J gene TRBJ2-7; 7 bases line up with TRBD1. The CDR3 runs 14 residues. The V gene's germline CDR1 is MDHEN and CDR2 SYDVKM. The ends lost 0 bases at V and 12 bases at J; junction bases unmatched: 11. In DNA form, the CDR3 reads TGTGCCAGCAGTTTATGGGGGACAGTGGAGGATTTGTACTTC. This translates into CASSLWGTVEDLYF.

The CDR3 spells CASSFQDQPQHF. The CDR3 DNA sequence: TGTGCCAGCAGCTTTCAGGATCAGCCCCAGCATTTT. This rearrangement joins TRBV6-6 to TRBJ1-5; D unclear. V was shortened by 6 bases and J by 5 bases, with 8 bases between the two germline ends. This CDR3 region has 12 residues. CDR1 is MNHNY and CDR2 is SVGAGI in the germline V gene (reference sequence).

This rearrangement joins TRBV19 to TRBJ2-1; TRBD2 aligns across 8 bases. The CDR3 runs 15 residues. Trimming removed 4 bases from V and 0 bases from J; junction bases left unmatched: 2. Germline loops: CDR1 LNHDA, CDR2 SQIVND (reference sequence). CDR3 loop: CASSTTSGSYNEQFF. CDR3 coding DNA: TGTGCCAGTAGTACAACTAGCGGCTCCTACAATGAGCAGTTCTTC.

The V call is TRBV6-5, the J call TRBJ2-7; a possible D gene is TRBD2 (6 bases). The CDR3 totals 14 residues. Trimming pared 0 bases from V and 2 bases from J, leaving 8 bases between. In germline, CDR1 is MNHEY, CDR2 SVGAGI. DNA of the CDR3: TGTGCCAGCAGTTACTCGACGGGGGCCTACGAGCAGTACTTC. Its protein product is CASSYSTGAYEQYF.

This clone was detected only once. V and J are TRBV7-3 and TRBJ2-5, with a tentative D call TRBD1 (5 bases). Trimming left V 2 bases short and J 2 bases short, with 9 bases between. Looked up from germline, CDR1 is SGHTA and CDR2 is FQGTGA. The CDR3 is made up of 14 amino acids. Here the CDR3 DNA reads TGTGCCAGCAGCTTAGGGGCAGGTCAAGAGACCCAGTACTTC. It specifies CASSLGAGQETQYF.

The DNA of the CDR3 is TGTGCCAGCAGCGCAGACGGGACAGGGGGGAATGAGCAGTTCTTC. Protein: CASSADGTGGNEQFF. The chain has TRBV9 and TRBJ2-1; 11 bases align to TRBD1. The length of the CDR3 is 15 residues. Germline trimming cut 3 bases from V and 7 bases from J; bases unmatched to any gene: 6. Germline assignment: CDR1 SGDLS and CDR2 YYNGEE.

The rearrangement uses TRBV19 and TRBJ1-1, with TRBD1 as a possible D gene (6 bases). The CDR3 consists of 15 residues. The germline CDR1 and CDR2 sequences are LNHDA and SQIVND (reference sequence). Trimming took off 4 bases at V and 3 bases at J, with 15 bases between the two ends. The DNA of the CDR3 is TGTGCCAGTAGTAGGCAGGGGAAGGGTGACACTGAAGCTTTCTTT. Translating it yields CASSRQGKGDTEAFF. Full variable domain (outside the CDR3, taken from reference TRBV19 and TRBJ1-1): DGGITQSPKYLFRKEGQNVTLSCEQNLNHDAMYWYRQDPGQGLRLIYYSQIVNDFQKGDIAEGYSVSREKKESFPLTVTSAQKNPTAFYLCASSRQGKGDTEAFFGQGTRLTVV.

The rearrangement joins TRBV6-1 to TRBJ1-5; D remains unclear. The ends were cut back, 2 bases at V and 6 bases at J, with 11 bases in the middle. This CDR3 spans 14 amino acids. The V gene's germline CDR1 is MNHNS and CDR2 SASEGT. The CDR3 reads CASSELGRGQPQHF. CDR3 DNA sequence: TGTGCCAGCAGTGAACTAGGTCGGGGTCAGCCCCAGCATTTT.

The CDR3 sequence is CASETGITDTQYF. CDR3 coding DNA: TGTGCCAGCGAAACAGGGATCACAGATACGCAGTATTTT. The J gene is TRBJ2-3, the V gene TRBV7-9, with a tentative D call TRBD1 (6 bases). CDR3 size: 13 residues. CDR1 is SEHNR and CDR2 is FQNEAQ in the germline V gene (reference sequence). V was shortened by 8 bases and J by 2 bases, with 11 bases between the two germline ends.